The 10 T cell receptor beta chains below all came from one sample that was sequenced in a study of T cells in Graves' hyperthyroidism and ophthalmopathy. It was RNA transcripts that yielded the amplified TCR beta CDR3 regions. The HTBI set primed first-round TCR CDR3 RT-PCR. TCRdb re-derived calls from the multiplex PCR reads in MiXCR, one entry per CDR3 protein. The data hold 700,000 or so distinct CDR3 sequences, with about a sixth observed a single time. Sequencing was carried out using blood. Every receptor here comes from a man aged 18 to 35 with Graves' hyperthyroidism.

This clonotype was recorded a few times. This chain joins TRBV6-8 and TRBJ2-5, with D perhaps matching TRBD1 (7 bases). The V end was cut by 10 bases, the J end by 4 bases, with 19 bases between. This CDR3 region has 14 residues. Germline assignment: CDR1 MNHGY and CDR2 SAAAGT. The CDR3 sequence: CAICPRGDRETQYF. In nucleotides, the CDR3 is TGTGCCATCTGTCCGAGGGGGGACAGAGAGACCCAGTACTTC.

At least ten counts were recorded for this clonotype. V and J are TRBV28 and TRBJ1-2; D ambiguous. CDR1 MDHEN and CDR2 SYDVKM come from the germline V gene. There are 13 residues in the CDR3. The V end lost 1 base, the J end lost 6 bases, and 9 bases lay between the germline ends. Here the CDR3 DNA reads TGTGCCAGCAGTTTATCGGAGTTGCATGGCTACACCTTC. Translation: CASSLSELHGYTF.

This clonotype was detected a few times. The CDR3 DNA follows: TGCAGTGCTAGGTCCAACTTCCCGGATTACGCCCAGCATTTT. It specifies CSARSNFPDYAQHF. V and J are TRBV20-1 and TRBJ1-5; no clear D gene. The germline V gene encodes CDR1 DFQATT and CDR2 SNEGSKA (reference sequence). The CDR3 runs 14 residues. With 3 bases removed from V and 11 bases from J, the gap between germline ends came to 20 bases.

In its sample, this clonotype was seen many times. The chain uses TRBV5-1 and TRBJ2-7; TRBD2 matches at 8 bases. V lost 3 bases to trimming and J lost 6 bases; unmatched junction nucleotides: 11. The CDR3 contains 15 residues. Germline values: CDR1 SGHRS, CDR2 YFSETQ. CDR3 in DNA: TGCGCCAGCAGCTCCAAGCGGGAGCCTCTCAGCGAGCAGTACTTC. As protein: CASSSKREPLSEQYF.

This clonotype was seen only a few times. The chain has TRBV28 and TRBJ1-1, with D tentatively TRBD1 (5 bases). V lost 6 bases and J 6 bases, leaving 14 bases between the germline ends. The CDR3 length is 13 residues. Per the germline V gene, CDR1 is MDHEN and CDR2 is SYDVKM. The CDR3 coding sequence is TGTGCCAGCAGCTTGGGCGGGGGTCCTGAAGCTTTCTTT. It encodes CASSLGGGPEAFF.

The chain's CDR3 is CAISESSDRAVRNEQFF. CDR3 nucleotides: TGTGCCATCAGTGAGTCCTCGGACAGGGCGGTTCGTAATGAGCAGTTCTTC. The chain joins TRBV10-3 to TRBJ2-1; 8 bases agree with TRBD1. From germline, CDR1 is ENHRY and CDR2 SYGVKD. The CDR3 totals 17 residues. V was pared by 0 bases and J by 7 bases, with 11 bases of the junction left unmatched.

This clonotype was found many times. The rearrangement links TRBV7-2 to TRBJ2-1; tentatively, D is TRBD2 (5 bases). The CDR3 runs 13 residues. Germline CDR1 is SGHTA and CDR2 is FQGNSA. The V end lost 4 bases, the J end lost 9 bases, and 13 bases lay between the germline ends. DNA of the CDR3: TGTGCCAGCAGCTCCACCTGGGAGAGTGAGCAGTTCTTC. Translating it yields CASSSTWESEQFF.

This chain connects TRBV4-2 to TRBJ2-7; no definite D call. Trimming cost V 0 bases and J 2 bases, with 17 bases left between them. The CDR3 runs 17 residues. CDR1 is LGHNA, CDR2 YNFKEQ, per germline. CDR3 coding DNA: TGTGCCAGCAGCCAAGAGAGGACGCTCCAATCGGCCTACGAGCAGTACTTC. Translated, it gives CASSQERTLQSAYEQYF.

J is TRBJ2-7 and V is TRBV6-9, with 7 bases that match TRBD1. The CDR3 runs 13 residues. Germline V gene lookup returns CDR1 MNHGY and CDR2 SVAAGI. J lost 3 bases, V lost 2 bases, and 1 base had no gene match. The CDR3 here is CASSYRGLYEQYF. CDR3 in DNA: TGTGCCAGCAGTTATAGGGGGCTCTACGAGCAGTACTTC.

This clonotype was observed a handful of times. The CDR3 DNA sequence: TGCGCCAGCGCTAGGGACAGGGACCAAGAGACCCAGTACTTC. Protein sequence: CASARDRDQETQYF. The chain couples TRBV5-1 to TRBJ2-5, with TRBD1 identical over 9 bases. The CDR3 covers 14 residues. Germline lookup yields CDR1 SGHRS and CDR2 YFSETQ. Unmatched junction bases numbered 4, after V lost 7 bases and J lost 0 bases.